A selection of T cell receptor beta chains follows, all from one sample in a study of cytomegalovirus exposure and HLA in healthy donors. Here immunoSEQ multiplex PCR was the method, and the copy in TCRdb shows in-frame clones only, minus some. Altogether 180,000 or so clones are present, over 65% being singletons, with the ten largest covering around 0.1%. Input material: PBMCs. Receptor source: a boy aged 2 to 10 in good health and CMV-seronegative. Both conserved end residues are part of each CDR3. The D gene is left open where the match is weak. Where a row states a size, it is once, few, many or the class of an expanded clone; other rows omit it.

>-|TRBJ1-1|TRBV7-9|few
CASTEGRGTEAFF
TGTGCCAGCACGGAGGGGCGGGGAACTGAAGCTTTCTTT
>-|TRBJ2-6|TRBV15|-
CATSSPPNSGANVLTF
TGTGCCACCAGCAGTCCTCCTAACTCTGGGGCCAACGTCCTGACTTTC
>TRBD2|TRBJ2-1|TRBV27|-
CASSFRGGNEQFF
TGTGCCAGCAGTTTTCGGGGGGGCAATGAGCAGTTCTTC
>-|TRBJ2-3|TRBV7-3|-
CASSLQGTDTQYF
TGTGCCAGCAGCTTACAGGGCACAGATACGCAGTATTTT
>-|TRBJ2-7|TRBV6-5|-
CASSYSRAVGYEQYF
TGTGCCAGCAGTTACTCCAGGGCCGTAGGTTACGAGCAGTACTTC
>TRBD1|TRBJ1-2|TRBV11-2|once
CASSHIDWTGSGYTF
TGTGCCAGCAGCCATATCGACTGGACAGGATCCGGCTACACCTTC
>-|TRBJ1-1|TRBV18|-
CASRGTEGSTEAFF
TGTGCCAGTAGGGGGACGGAAGGGAGCACTGAAGCTTTCTTT
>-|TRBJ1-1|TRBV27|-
CASSKTGLGTEAFF
TGTGCCAGCAGTAAGACAGGACTGGGGACTGAAGCTTTCTTT
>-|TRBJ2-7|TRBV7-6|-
CTSSREAGHSYEQYF
TGTACCAGCAGCCGAGAGGCGGGCCACTCCTACGAGCAGTACTTC
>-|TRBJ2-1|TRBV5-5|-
CASSSNVGVSYNEQFF
TGTGCCAGCAGCTCCAATGTCGGGGTCTCCTACAATGAGCAGTTCTTC
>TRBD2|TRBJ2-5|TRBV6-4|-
CASSEQAGAQETQYF
TGTGCCAGCAGTGAACAAGCGGGGGCCCAAGAGACCCAGTACTTC
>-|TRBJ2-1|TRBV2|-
CASVREVNNEQFF
TGTGCCAGCGTGAGGGAGGTAAACAATGAGCAGTTCTTC
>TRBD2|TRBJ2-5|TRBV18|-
CASSPPAGAQETQYF
TGTGCCAGCTCACCACCAGCGGGGGCCCAAGAGACCCAGTACTTC
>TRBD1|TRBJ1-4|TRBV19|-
CASSMWGTGSEKLFF
TGTGCCAGTAGTATGTGGGGGACAGGTTCTGAAAAACTGTTTTTT
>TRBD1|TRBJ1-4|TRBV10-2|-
CASSGGDRNEKLFF
TGCGCCAGCAGTGGGGGGGACAGAAATGAAAAACTGTTTTTT
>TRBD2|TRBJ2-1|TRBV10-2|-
CANPRTSGGASYNEQFF
TGCGCCAACCCCAGGACTAGCGGGGGGGCATCCTACAATGAGCAGTTCTTC
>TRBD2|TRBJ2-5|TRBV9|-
CASSVLGTSSGETQYF
TGTGCCAGCAGCGTACTAGGGACTAGCTCTGGAGAGACCCAGTACTTC